Presented here are 28 T cell receptor beta chains from one specimen sequenced in a study of OX40 agonist ivuxolimab in advanced cancers. The method was immunoSEQ multiplex PCR; TCRdb's version includes in-frame clones alone and lacks a portion of them. The sample yields approximately 11,000 clones, less than 65% seen once. The starting material was CD4+ or CD8+ T cells sorted from blood, obtained in a trial of the OX40 agonist ivuxolimab. These receptors all come from an adult with an advanced solid tumor such as melanoma, head and neck, liver or kidney cancer.

This rearrangement joins TRBV27 to TRBJ1-1; D is perhaps TRBD1 (6 bases). V dropped 2 bases and J dropped 5 bases, with 12 bases sitting between them. Germline assignment: CDR1 MNHEY and CDR2 SMNVEV (reference sequence). This CDR3 region has 14 residues. The CDR3 spells CASSLLGGGTEAFF. The CDR3 nucleotides are TGTGCCAGCAGTTTACTAGGGGGAGGGACTGAAGCTTTCTTT.

The genes are TRBV5-4 and TRBJ2-3; 7 bases fit TRBD1. Germline V gene data show CDR1 as SGHNT and CDR2 as YYREEE (reference sequence). The CDR3 runs 15 residues. V shed 4 bases, J shed 2 bases, and the junction held 7 bases outside the gene matches. The CDR3: CASSHRGRVTDTQYF. The CDR3 DNA is TGTGCCAGCAGCCACAGGGGAAGGGTCACAGATACGCAGTATTTT.

This chain links TRBV28 with TRBJ2-7, with D possibly matching TRBD1 (6 bases). This CDR3 comprises 16 residues. V was cut by 5 bases and J by 3 bases, with 20 bases left in between. The germline CDR1 and CDR2 sequences are MDHEN and SYDVKM. The CDR3 reads CASSPSLWDKSYEQYF. DNA of the CDR3: TGTGCCAGCAGTCCCTCTCTGTGGGACAAGAGCTACGAGCAGTACTTC.

The chain links TRBV7-9 to TRBJ2-2, with D maybe TRBD2 (5 bases). Germline V lookup: CDR1 SEHNR, CDR2 FQNEAQ (reference sequence). This CDR3 comprises 14 residues. The ends were cut back, 1 base at V and 7 bases at J, with 10 bases in the middle. CDR3 sequence reads: CASSLEAGSGELFF. The DNA of the CDR3 is TGTGCCAGCAGCTTAGAAGCTGGGAGCGGGGAGCTGTTTTTT.

The chain recombines TRBV7-3 with TRBJ2-1, with D perhaps matching TRBD2 (5 bases). Trimming took off 0 bases at V and 12 bases at J, with 12 bases between the two ends. The CDR3 has 13 amino acids. The germline V gene encodes CDR1 SGHTA and CDR2 FQGTGA. CDR3 coding DNA: TGTGCCAGCAGCTTAACGGACTCCAAGGGGCAGTTCTTC. Translating gives CASSLTDSKGQFF.

The gene calls are TRBV4-1 and TRBJ2-3, with D tentatively TRBD1 (6 bases). CDR3 size: 14 residues. Germline assignment: CDR1 MGHRA and CDR2 YSYEKL. The ends were cut back, 4 bases at V and 10 bases at J, with 18 bases in the middle. The CDR3 loop is CASSLDRIGYAQYF. For the CDR3, the DNA is TGCGCCAGCAGCCTTGACAGGATTGGATATGCGCAGTATTTT.

This clone came up a few times. V is TRBV28 and J is TRBJ2-7; a weak D match, TRBD2 (5 bases). Trimming left V 8 bases short and J 2 bases short, with 13 bases between. The CDR3 spans 13 residues. CDR1 is MDHEN, CDR2 SYDVKM, per germline. Written as DNA, the CDR3 is TGTGCCAGCGGGGTACTAGATACCTACGAGCAGTACTTC. It encodes CASGVLDTYEQYF.

The gene calls are TRBV11-3 and TRBJ2-1; TRBD2 agrees at 7 bases. The CDR3 is made up of 15 amino acids. Germline values: CDR1 SGHNT, CDR2 YENEEA. The V segment lost 5 bases and the J segment 8 bases; nucleotides outside the gene matches: 12. The CDR3 DNA sequence: TGTGCCAGCAGCCCCGACCCTAGCGGAAATTATGAGCAGTTCTTC. This gives the protein CASSPDPSGNYEQFF.

This clone was seen ten or more times. The chain couples TRBV7-9 to TRBJ1-4; D remains ambiguous. V lost 7 bases, J lost 4 bases, and 16 bases lay in between. Germline CDR1 reads SEHNR; CDR2 reads FQNEAQ (reference sequence). The CDR3 extends over 15 amino acids. The CDR3, as DNA: TGTGCCAGCACCAACGACTGGGCCTATAATGAAAAACTGTTTTTT. As protein: CASTNDWAYNEKLFF.

V is TRBV2 and J is TRBJ2-5; the D call may be TRBD1 or TRBD2 (5 bases each). The CDR3 sequence is 15 residues long. The V gene's germline CDR1 is SNHLY and CDR2 FYNNEI. Trimming pared 7 bases from V and 2 bases from J, leaving 17 bases between. CDR3 nucleotide sequence: TGTGCCAGCAACAAACCGGGACGCCCACAAGAGACCCAGTACTTC. Translation: CASNKPGRPQETQYF.

This chain connects TRBV6-1 to TRBJ1-1; D call uncertain. Trimming took 0 bases from V and 0 from J, leaving 8 bases between them. From germline, CDR1 is MNHNS and CDR2 SASEGT. The CDR3 spans 15 residues. The DNA of the CDR3 is TGTGCCAGCAGTGAAGCAGACACAATGAACACTGAAGCTTTCTTT. Translating it yields CASSEADTMNTEAFF.

The chain couples TRBV7-3 to TRBJ2-3, with D hard to call. CDR3 size: 14 residues. Germline lookup yields CDR1 SGHTA and CDR2 FQGTGA. Trimming left V 0 bases short and J 0 bases short, with 4 bases between. CDR3 sequence: CASSLTGSTDTQYF. The CDR3 coding sequence is TGTGCCAGCAGCTTAACAGGTAGCACAGATACGCAGTATTTT.

The chain couples TRBV6-5 to TRBJ2-7; no clear D. There are 14 residues in the CDR3. The germline gives CDR1 MNHEY, CDR2 SVGAGI. The V end was cut by 0 bases, the J end by 0 bases, with 6 bases between. The CDR3 region has the DNA TGTGCCAGCAGTTACTCGGGTCCCTCCTACGAGCAGTACTTC. Its translation is CASSYSGPSYEQYF.

This clone was observed a handful of times. V usage is TRBV9 and J usage is TRBJ2-7; D might be TRBD1 (5 bases). Trimming took off 2 bases at V and 3 bases at J, with 9 bases between the two ends. The CDR3 is 13 amino acids. Germline V gene lookup returns CDR1 SGDLS and CDR2 YYNGEE. For the CDR3, the DNA is TGTGCCAGCAGCGTCGACAGCGACTACGAGCAGTACTTC. Translated, it gives CASSVDSDYEQYF. Based on the CDR3 plus reference TRBV9 and TRBJ2-7, the full variable domain is DSGVTQTPKHLITATGQRVTLRCSPRSGDLSVYWYQQSLDQGLQFLIQYYNGEERAKGNILERFSAQQFPDLHSELNLSSLELGDSALYFCASSVDSDYEQYFGPGTRLTVT.

By share, this clone ranks as medium-sized. The CDR3 sequence: CASSGTSTDTQYF. Written as DNA, the CDR3 is TGTGCCAGTAGTGGAACTAGCACAGATACGCAGTATTTT. This chain links TRBV19 with TRBJ2-3; D gene unclear. CDR1 is LNHDA and CDR2 is SQIVND in the germline V gene (reference sequence). The CDR3 has 13 residues. The ends were cut back, 5 bases at V and 0 bases at J, with 6 bases in the middle.

The CDR3: CASSSGQGYEQYF. The CDR3 DNA is TGCGCCAGCAGCTCGGGACAGGGATACGAGCAGTACTTC. The rearrangement links TRBV5-1 to TRBJ2-7; 9 positions match TRBD1. The CDR3 loop spans 13 amino acids. Germline V gene sequence: CDR1 SGHRS, CDR2 YFSETQ. With V trimmed by 3 bases and J by 4 bases, 2 bases remained unmatched.

The chain carries TRBV28 and TRBJ2-2, with D possibly being TRBD2 (5 bases). The CDR3 totals 13 residues. Germline assignment: CDR1 MDHEN and CDR2 SYDVKM. Trimming shortened V by 6 bases and J by 6 bases, and 11 bases separated the two germline ends. CDR3 loop: CASRPRTAGELFF. Written as DNA, the CDR3 is TGTGCCAGCAGACCAAGGACTGCCGGGGAGCTGTTTTTT.

The rearrangement links TRBV5-4 to TRBJ2-1; 9 bases line up with TRBD1. CDR3 size: 14 residues. Per germline, CDR1 SGHNT and CDR2 YYREEE (reference sequence). V was clipped by 4 bases and J by 10 bases; unmatched bases: 9. CDR3 residues: CASSLNTGGKEQFF. CDR3 DNA: TGTGCCAGCAGCCTTAACACAGGGGGCAAAGAGCAGTTCTTC.

The V gene is TRBV28, the J gene TRBJ2-3, with 9 bases identical to TRBD2. V shed 3 bases, J shed 2 bases, and the junction held 3 bases outside the gene matches. The CDR3 runs to 15 residues. Looked up from germline, CDR1 is MDHEN and CDR2 is SYDVKM. The CDR3 DNA reads TGTGCCAGCAGTTTGCTAGCGGGAATCACAGATACGCAGTATTTT. It translates to CASSLLAGITDTQYF.

The rearrangement joins TRBV6-5 to TRBJ2-1; 7 positions match TRBD1. The CDR3 extends over 13 amino acids. Germline CDR1 is MNHEY and CDR2 is SVGAGI. The CDR3 loop reads CVTAGGSYNEQFF. For the CDR3, the DNA is TGTGTCACCGCAGGGGGTAGCTACAATGAGCAGTTCTTC.

The chain links TRBV7-3 to TRBJ2-1; D uncertain. The V gene lost 2 bases and the J gene lost 5 bases, with 22 bases spanning the gap. The CDR3 extends over 18 amino acids. The germline gives CDR1 SGHTA, CDR2 FQGTGA. The CDR3, as DNA: TGTGCCAGCAGCTTAGACCGCGGAGTCGGGTCCGCCCACAATGAGCAGTTCTTC. Translated: CASSLDRGVGSAHNEQFF.

The table lists this clone with a few counts. V gene TRBV7-9 combines with J gene TRBJ2-1, with 11 bases identical to TRBD2. Germline CDR1 and CDR2: SEHNR and FQNEAQ (reference sequence). V was pared by 5 bases and J by 8 bases, with 8 bases of the junction left unmatched. The CDR3 length is 15 residues. The CDR3 DNA reads TGTGCCAGCAGCCTTGGGACTAGCGGAGTCTATGAGCAGTTCTTC. Translation gives CASSLGTSGVYEQFF.

This clone qualifies as large. V gene TRBV27 combines with J gene TRBJ1-1; maybe TRBD1 (5 bases). The ends were cut back, 5 bases at V and 4 bases at J, with 14 bases in the middle. Germline loops: CDR1 MNHEY, CDR2 SMNVEV (reference sequence). The CDR3 is 14 residues long. The CDR3 region is CASSPGIGVTEAFF. The DNA for the CDR3 is TGTGCCAGCAGTCCCGGGATAGGGGTCACTGAAGCTTTCTTT.

The V gene is TRBV7-6, the J gene TRBJ1-4, with D unresolved. This CDR3 contains 14 residues. Between the trimmed V and J ends, which lost 5 bases and 0 bases, there was a span of 7 bases. Germline values: CDR1 SGHVS, CDR2 FNYEAQ. CDR3 coding DNA: TGTGCCAGCAGCCAGCTTGCAACTAATGAAAAACTGTTTTTT. Amino acids: CASSQLATNEKLFF. Together with reference TRBV7-6 and TRBJ1-4, the CDR3 gives the full variable domain: GAGVSQSPRYKVTKRGQDVALRCDPISGHVSLYWYRQALGQGPEFLTYFNYEAQQDKSGLPNDRFSAERPEGSISTLTIQRTEQRDSAMYRCASSQLATNEKLFFGSGTQLSVL.

This clone appeared many times. The chain recombines TRBV30 with TRBJ2-1; D is possibly TRBD2 (6 bases). Germline values: CDR1 GTSNPN, CDR2 SVGIG (reference sequence). This CDR3 comprises 12 residues. With 0 bases removed from V and 9 bases from J, the gap between germline ends came to 9 bases. CDR3 sequence reads: CAWSVTSTEQFF. CDR3 DNA sequence: TGTGCCTGGAGTGTTACTAGCACTGAGCAGTTCTTC.

The table lists this clone with a count of one. The CDR3 nucleotides are TGCGCCAGCAGCCAAGGAGGGCAGGGGGCTAATGAAAAACTGTTTTTT. This translates into CASSQGGQGANEKLFF. The chain carries TRBV4-1 and TRBJ1-4; 7 nucleotides align to TRBD1. Unmatched junction bases numbered 5, after V lost 1 base and J lost 3 bases. Germline loops: CDR1 MGHRA, CDR2 YSYEKL. The CDR3 spans 16 residues.

Points on this clone: Other DNA sequences in this sample translate to the same CDR3. The chain joins TRBV2 to TRBJ1-6, with D unclear. This CDR3 contains 16 residues. CDR1 and CDR2 from the germline V gene are SNHLY and FYNNEI. With 5 bases removed from V and 0 bases from J, the gap between germline ends came to 11 bases. DNA for the CDR3: TGTGCCAGCAGTAGGCAGGCGAGCTCCTATAATTCACCCCTCCACTTT. Translation gives CASSRQASSYNSPLHF.

The chain links TRBV7-6 to TRBJ2-1; 8 bases agree with TRBD2. The CDR3 length is 15 residues. V trimming: 5 bases; J trimming: 8 bases; junction bases outside the gene matches: 11. The germline V gene has CDR1 SGHVS and CDR2 FNYEAQ. The CDR3 DNA is TGTGCCAGCAGCCCGGGGACGGGTAGCGGGGATGAGCAGTTCTTC. Protein sequence: CASSPGTGSGDEQFF.